The next 21 T cell receptor beta chains were all read from a single sample in a study of spatial heterogeneity in lung cancer. The study, taken as a whole, reports: Expanded alpha and beta TCR counts within tumors tracked tumor mutation counts.

TCRdb reprocessed the 5' RACE reads with MiXCR, giving one entry per CDR3 protein. The sample shows more than 1,000 distinct CDR3 sequences, less than 20% of them seen only once. Time point noted: sample taken at primary tumor resection. These receptors have no known antigen. This specimen was lung tumor tissue, taken at surgery. The receptor set was obtained from a female donor with early-stage non-small cell lung cancer.

In this sample, this clonotype turned up a few times. Its ends do not fully match the called genes, so a read error is possible. Since it is a stray read in a library aimed at alpha chains, this beta chain has a size that is not meaningful. V and J are TRBV15 and TRBJ2-3; 8 bases agree with TRBD1. The CDR3 contains 16 residues. Per germline, CDR1 LNHNV and CDR2 YYDKDF (reference sequence). The CDR3 sequence: CATRNTGQGPPMPYFF. CDR3 sequence (DNA): TGTGCCACTAGGAACACAGGACAGGGTCCCCCAATGCCCTACTTTTTT.

This clonotype is large by share. This beta chain is a stray sequence in a library constructed for alpha chains; its clone size is not meaningful. The CDR3 reads CASSATGLADTQYF. As DNA, the CDR3 is TGTGCCAGCAGTGCTACCGGACTGGCAGATACGCAGTATTTT. The chain combines TRBV6-5 with TRBJ2-3; possibly TRBD2 for D (5 bases). CDR1 and CDR2 (germline): MNHEY, SVGAGI. The CDR3 runs to 14 residues. Trimming shortened V by 5 bases and J by 4 bases, and 13 bases separated the two germline ends.

By sample share, this clonotype is large. A library prepared for alpha chains yielded this beta chain as an off-target read; its size is of little meaning. This chain connects TRBV7-2 to TRBJ2-1, with D uncertain. The CDR3 covers 16 residues. Trimming removed 5 bases from V and 7 bases from J, with 21 bases in between. The germline V gene encodes CDR1 SGHTA and CDR2 FQGNSA. The CDR3 sequence is CASSPFLTYGLNEQFF. The CDR3, as DNA: TGTGCCAGCAGCCCTTTCCTAACCTACGGCCTTAATGAGCAGTTCTTC. The whole variable domain, remainder taken from reference TRBV7-2 and TRBJ2-1, is GAGVSQSPSNKVTEKGKDVELRCDPISGHTALYWYRQSLGQGLEFLIYFQGNSAPDKSGLPSDRFSAERTGGSVSTLTIQRTQQEDSAVYLCASSPFLTYGLNEQFFGPGTRLTVL.

This clonotype rates as large. For a library built for alpha chains, this beta chain is a stray read; little rests on its size. The chain is built from TRBV7-9 and TRBJ2-1; D perhaps matches TRBD1 (5 bases). The CDR3 covers 16 residues. Germline-derived CDR1 and CDR2 are SEHNR and FQNEAQ (reference sequence). V was pared by 5 bases and J by 6 bases, with 20 bases between. The CDR3 reads CASSPQGSLGGNEQFF. The CDR3 nucleotides are TGTGCCAGCAGCCCCCAGGGTAGCCTGGGTGGCAATGAGCAGTTCTTC.

By sample share, this clonotype is medium-sized. This beta chain appears as a stray read in a library generated for alpha chains; its size is not informative. The gene calls are TRBV4-3 and TRBJ2-7, with D maybe TRBD2 (6 bases). Germline CDR1 and CDR2: LGHNA and YSLEER. The CDR3 runs 14 residues. V was pared by 1 base and J by 5 bases, with 12 bases between. CDR3: CASSQGLELDEQYF. The CDR3 coding sequence is TGCGCCAGCAGCCAAGGACTAGAACTGGACGAGCAGTACTTC.

The sample holds a few counts of this clonotype. This beta chain is a stray read from a library made for alpha chains; its abundance is not meaningful. This sequence joins TRBV9 and TRBJ2-7; 7 bases are shared with TRBD2. This CDR3 is 17 amino acids long. Germline CDR1 reads SGDLS; CDR2 reads YYNGEE. Unmatched junction bases numbered 14, after V lost 4 bases and J lost 1 base. CDR3 loop: CASSSPRGEGSSYEQYF. CDR3 bases: TGTGCCAGCAGCTCCCCCCGAGGGGAGGGAAGTTCCTACGAGCAGTACTTC.

By proportion, this clonotype is medium-sized (0.01 to 0.1%). A library made for alpha chains picked up this beta chain off target, so its size means little. This chain links TRBV11-3 with TRBJ2-3; D remains unclear. V was cut by 5 bases and J by 5 bases, with 14 bases left in between. The CDR3 spans 14 residues. Germline V gene data show CDR1 as SGHNT and CDR2 as YENEEA. In DNA, the CDR3 is TGTGCCAGCAGCCCACCAACGGAACTAGATACGCAGTATTTT. Protein product: CASSPPTELDTQYF.

This clonotype was found a few times. The library was prepared for alpha chains; this beta chain is a stray read, so its frequency means little. The chain carries TRBV15 and TRBJ2-1, with D perhaps matching TRBD1 (5 bases). V gave up 1 base and J gave up 2 bases, with 12 bases separating them. Looked up from germline, CDR1 is LNHNV and CDR2 is YYDKDF (reference sequence). The CDR3 sequence is 16 residues long. The CDR3 here is CATSRGIQGTYNEQFF. DNA for the CDR3: TGTGCCACCAGCAGAGGAATCCAGGGTACCTACAATGAGCAGTTCTTC.

On this clonotype: This beta chain is an unintended read in a library built for alpha chains; its size means little. The chain is built from TRBV11-2 and TRBJ2-2; no clear D gene. Germline V gene data show CDR1 as SGHAT and CDR2 as FQNNGV. The CDR3 is 15 residues long. V lost 3 bases, J lost 1 base, and 9 bases lay in between. CDR3 bases: TGTGCCAGCAGCTTTACCCGACAGAACACCGGGGAGCTGTTTTTT. Translation: CASSFTRQNTGELFF.

As for this clonotype: Because the library targeted alpha chains, this beta chain is an off-target read whose size means little. The genes are TRBV28 and TRBJ2-6; maybe TRBD2 (5 bases). V lost 7 bases and J 1 base, leaving 11 bases between the germline ends. There are 15 residues in the CDR3. Germline assignment: CDR1 MDHEN and CDR2 SYDVKM. DNA for the CDR3: TGTGCCAGCAAGACGGGGTCTTCTGGGGCCAACGTCCTGACTTTC. It yields the protein CASKTGSSGANVLTF.

Judged by abundance, this clonotype is medium-sized. Being off target in a library aimed at alpha chains, this beta chain has a size of little meaning. The chain recombines TRBV3-2 with TRBJ2-7; TRBD1 is the table's D call and was not checked against the DNA. TRBV3-2 is annotated as a pseudogene. The CDR3 is made up of 15 amino acids. DNA of the CDR3: TGTGCCAGCAGCCAAGATGTGGGGGTAACCTACGAGCAGTACTTC. Its protein product is CASSQDVGVTYEQYF.

Comments on this clonotype: With the library built for alpha chains, this beta chain is off target and its frequency is not meaningful. V is TRBV12-3 or TRBV12-4 and J is TRBJ1-2; no clear D. The V end lost 1 base, the J end lost 4 bases, and 1 base lay between the germline ends. CDR3 length equals 11 residues. For the CDR3, the DNA is TGTGCCAGCAGTTTAGTCTATGGCTACACCTTC. Its translation is CASSLVYGYTF.

By share of the sample, this clonotype is large. This beta chain is an off-target read within a library intended for alpha chains, so its frequency means little. This rearrangement joins TRBV4-1 to TRBJ2-7; a possible D gene is TRBD2 (6 bases). The germline V and J ends were trimmed by 3 bases and 2 bases, with 11 bases remaining between them. This CDR3 contains 14 residues. Germline assignment: CDR1 MGHRA and CDR2 YSYEKL. The CDR3 coding sequence is TGCGCCAGCAGCCAGCAACTAGCCACCTACGAGCAGTACTTC. It is translated as CASSQQLATYEQYF.

This clonotype was seen a few times. Within a library made for alpha chains, this beta chain is off target, and its count is uninformative. The V and J genes are TRBV5-1 and TRBJ2-1, with D unresolved. The germline V and J ends were trimmed by 0 bases and 9 bases, with 16 bases remaining between them. Per germline, CDR1 SGHRS and CDR2 YFSETQ. CDR3 length: 15 residues. The CDR3 nucleotides read TGCGCCAGCAGCTTGGGCGGCCCCCGCATAATTGAGCAGTTCTTC. It specifies CASSLGGPRIIEQFF.

A few counts support this clonotype. Found in a library prepared for alpha chains, this beta chain is an off-target read, and its abundance has little meaning. The chain recombines TRBV7-9 with TRBJ2-3, with 7 bases that match TRBD1. CDR3 length: 16 residues. Unmatched junction bases numbered 15, after V lost 4 bases and J lost 8 bases. Germline V gene data show CDR1 as SEHNR and CDR2 as FQNEAQ (reference sequence). The CDR3 spells CASSSATGPAGSTQYF. The CDR3 coding sequence is TGTGCCAGCAGCTCCGCGACAGGGCCAGCCGGCTCTACGCAGTATTTT.

This clonotype was observed a handful of times. Since it is a stray read in a library aimed at alpha chains, this beta chain has a size that is not meaningful. This chain uses TRBV20-1 with TRBJ2-7; 10 nucleotides line up with TRBD2. The germline CDR1 and CDR2 sequences are DFQATT and SNEGSKA (reference sequence). After removal of 2 bases from V and 1 base from J, the junction contained 5 bases not matched to a gene. This CDR3 spans 15 amino acids. The CDR3 nucleotides are TGCAGTGCTAGACCGGGGACTAGCGCTTCCTACGAGCAGTACTTC. Translating it yields CSARPGTSASYEQYF.

By share, this clonotype counts as medium-sized. Since it is a stray read in a library aimed at alpha chains, this beta chain has a size that is not meaningful. This chain uses TRBV7-2 with TRBJ2-3; D tentatively reads TRBD1 or TRBD2 (5 bases each). The CDR3 spans 14 residues. V was pared by 6 bases and J by 0 bases, with 10 bases between. Germline assignment: CDR1 SGHTA and CDR2 FQGNSA. The CDR3 DNA reads TGTGCCAGCAGATTCCGGGACAGCACAGATACGCAGTATTTT. This encodes CASRFRDSTDTQYF.

This clonotype is large within its sample. The library was prepared for alpha chains; this beta chain is a stray read, so its frequency means little. This rearrangement joins TRBV7-9 to TRBJ1-6; TRBD1 matches 7 bases. CDR1 is SEHNR, CDR2 FQNEAQ, per germline (reference sequence). Trimming cost V 2 bases and J 8 bases; bases outside gene matches: 3. This CDR3 spans 14 amino acids. The CDR3 loop is CASSLTTGDSPLHF. The CDR3, as DNA: TGTGCCAGCAGCTTAACAACAGGGGATTCACCCCTCCACTTT.

A word on this clonotype: A library prepared for alpha chains yielded this beta chain as an off-target read; its size is of little meaning. The V and J genes are TRBV7-8 and TRBJ2-1; no clear D. The germline V and J ends were trimmed by 5 bases and 5 bases, with 19 bases remaining between them. This CDR3 has 16 residues. Germline CDR1 is SGHVS and CDR2 is FQNEAQ. CDR3 sequence reads: CASSTPRADNHNEQFF. The CDR3, as DNA: TGTGCCAGCAGCACCCCCCGGGCCGATAACCACAATGAGCAGTTCTTC.

This clonotype was observed a few times. Since it is a stray read in a library aimed at alpha chains, this beta chain has a size that is not meaningful. This chain links TRBV7-2 with TRBJ2-1; TRBD2 matches 7 bases. This CDR3 comprises 14 residues. CDR1 and CDR2 (germline): SGHTA, FQGNSA. With V trimmed by 6 bases and J by 5 bases, 7 bases remained unmatched. The DNA for the CDR3 is TGTGCCAGCAGTCGCGGGGGTTCTGACAATGAGCAGTTCTTC. Translating gives CASSRGGSDNEQFF.

By share, this clonotype counts as medium-sized. Little can be read into the size of this beta chain, an off-target read in a library designed for alpha chains. The V call is TRBV9, the J call TRBJ2-7, with TRBD2 matching over 9 bases. CDR3 length: 15 amino acids. CDR1 and CDR2 from the germline V gene are SGDLS and YYNGEE. V was pared by 1 base and J by 7 bases, with 9 bases of the junction left unmatched. In DNA form, the CDR3 reads TGTGCCAGCAGCGTATCCAGCGGGAGGACAGGAGAGCAGTACTTC. Amino acid sequence: CASSVSSGRTGEQYF.